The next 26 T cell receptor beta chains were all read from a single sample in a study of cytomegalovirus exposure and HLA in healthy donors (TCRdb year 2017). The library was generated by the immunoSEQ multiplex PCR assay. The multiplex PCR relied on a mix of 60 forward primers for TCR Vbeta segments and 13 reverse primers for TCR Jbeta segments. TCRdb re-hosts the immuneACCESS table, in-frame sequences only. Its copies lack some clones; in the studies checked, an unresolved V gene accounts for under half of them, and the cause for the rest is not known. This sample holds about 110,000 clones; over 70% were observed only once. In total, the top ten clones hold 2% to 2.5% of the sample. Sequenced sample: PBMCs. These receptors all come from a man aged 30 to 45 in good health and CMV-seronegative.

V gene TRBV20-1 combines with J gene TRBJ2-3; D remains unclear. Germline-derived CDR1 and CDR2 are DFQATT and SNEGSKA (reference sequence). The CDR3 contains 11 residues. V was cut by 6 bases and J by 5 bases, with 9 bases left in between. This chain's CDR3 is CSAPWQDTQYF. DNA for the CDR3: TGCAGTGCGCCGTGGCAAGATACGCAGTATTTT.

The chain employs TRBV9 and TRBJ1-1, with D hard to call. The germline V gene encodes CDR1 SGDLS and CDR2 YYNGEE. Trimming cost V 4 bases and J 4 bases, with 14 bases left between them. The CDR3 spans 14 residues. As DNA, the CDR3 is TGTGCCAGCAGCTCACTCCAAAGGAGCACTGAAGCTTTCTTT. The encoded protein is CASSSLQRSTEAFF. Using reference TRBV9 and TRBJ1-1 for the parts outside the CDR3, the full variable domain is DSGVTQTPKHLITATGQRVTLRCSPRSGDLSVYWYQQSLDQGLQFLIQYYNGEERAKGNILERFSAQQFPDLHSELNLSSLELGDSALYFCASSSLQRSTEAFFGQGTRLTVV.

In DNA form, the CDR3 reads TGTGCCAGCAGCCAAGATGGGTCAGCCGCCGGGTACGAGCAGTACTTC. This encodes CASSQDGSAAGYEQYF. The rearrangement joins TRBV14 to TRBJ2-7; D is ambiguous. In germline, CDR1 is SGHDN, CDR2 FVKESK. This CDR3 region has 16 residues. Trimming removed 0 bases from V and 4 bases from J, with 16 bases in between.

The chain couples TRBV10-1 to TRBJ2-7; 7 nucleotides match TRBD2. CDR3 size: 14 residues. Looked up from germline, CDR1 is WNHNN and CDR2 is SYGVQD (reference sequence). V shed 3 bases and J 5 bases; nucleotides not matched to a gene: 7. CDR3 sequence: CASSEDREVNEQYF. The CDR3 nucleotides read TGCGCCAGCAGTGAAGATCGGGAGGTCAACGAGCAGTACTTC.

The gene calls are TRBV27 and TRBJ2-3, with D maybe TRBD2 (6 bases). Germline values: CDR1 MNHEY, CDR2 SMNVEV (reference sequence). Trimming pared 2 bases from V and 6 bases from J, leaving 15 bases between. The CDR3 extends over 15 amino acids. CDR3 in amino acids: CASSLRTGVVDTQYF. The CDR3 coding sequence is TGTGCCAGCAGTTTACGTACGGGAGTCGTCGATACGCAGTATTTT.

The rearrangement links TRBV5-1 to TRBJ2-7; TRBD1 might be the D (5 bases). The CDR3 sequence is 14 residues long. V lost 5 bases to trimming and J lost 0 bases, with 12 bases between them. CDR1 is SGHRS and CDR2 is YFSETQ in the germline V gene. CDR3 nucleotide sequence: TGCGCCAGCAGACCCGACAGCGACTCCTACGAGCAGTACTTC. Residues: CASRPDSDSYEQYF.

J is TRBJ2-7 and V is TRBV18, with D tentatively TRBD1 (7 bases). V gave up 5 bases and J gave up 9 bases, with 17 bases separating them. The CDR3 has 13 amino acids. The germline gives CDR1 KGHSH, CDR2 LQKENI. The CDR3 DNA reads TGTGCCAGCTCAGGCGGGACAGCGGTAGGGCAGTACTTC. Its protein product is CASSGGTAVGQYF.

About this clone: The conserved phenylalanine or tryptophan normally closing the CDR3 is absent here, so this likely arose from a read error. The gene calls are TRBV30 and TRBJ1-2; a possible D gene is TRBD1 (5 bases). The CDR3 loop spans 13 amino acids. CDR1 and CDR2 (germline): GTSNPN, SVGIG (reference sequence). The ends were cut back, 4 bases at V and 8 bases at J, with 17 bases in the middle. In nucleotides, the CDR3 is TGTGCCTGGACCTTGCAGGGAGGGGAAGGCTACACCCTC. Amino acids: CAWTLQGGEGYTL.

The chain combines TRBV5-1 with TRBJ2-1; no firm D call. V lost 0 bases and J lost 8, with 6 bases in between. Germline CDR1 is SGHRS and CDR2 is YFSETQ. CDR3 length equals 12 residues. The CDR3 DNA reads TGCGCCAGCAGCTTGGCCACGGATGAGCAGTTCTTC. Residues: CASSLATDEQFF.

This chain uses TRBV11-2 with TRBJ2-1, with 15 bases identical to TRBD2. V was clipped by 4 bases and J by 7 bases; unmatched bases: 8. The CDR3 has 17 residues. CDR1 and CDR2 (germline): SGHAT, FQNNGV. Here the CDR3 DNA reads TGTGCCAGCAGCTCGACCTGGACTAGCGGGGGGGCAAATGAGCAGTTCTTC. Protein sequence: CASSSTWTSGGANEQFF.

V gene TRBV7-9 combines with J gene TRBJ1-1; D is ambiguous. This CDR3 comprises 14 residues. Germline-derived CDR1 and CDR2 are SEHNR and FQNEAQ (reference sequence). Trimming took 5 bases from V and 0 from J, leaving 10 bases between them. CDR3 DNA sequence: TGTGCCAGCAGCGCCACGGTTTTGAACACTGAAGCTTTCTTT. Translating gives CASSATVLNTEAFF.

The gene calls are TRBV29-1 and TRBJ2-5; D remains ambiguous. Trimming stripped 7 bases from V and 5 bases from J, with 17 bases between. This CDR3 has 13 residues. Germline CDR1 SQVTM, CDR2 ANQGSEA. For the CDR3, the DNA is TGCAGCGCCCCCTACTCGCCAAGCGAGACCCAGTACTTC. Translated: CSAPYSPSETQYF.

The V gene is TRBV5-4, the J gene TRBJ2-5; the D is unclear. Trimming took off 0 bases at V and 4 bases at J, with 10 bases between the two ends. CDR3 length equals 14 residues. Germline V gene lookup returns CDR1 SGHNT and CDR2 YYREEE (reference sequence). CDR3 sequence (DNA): TGTGCCAGCAGCTTGGCCCGAGTAAGAGAGACCCAGTACTTC. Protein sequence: CASSLARVRETQYF.

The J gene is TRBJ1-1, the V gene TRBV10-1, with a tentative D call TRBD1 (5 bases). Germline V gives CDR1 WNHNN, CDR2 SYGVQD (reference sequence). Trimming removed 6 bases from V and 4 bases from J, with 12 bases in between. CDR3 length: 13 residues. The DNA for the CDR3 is TGCGCCAGCAGGCTGGGACTTACCACTGAAGCTTTCTTT. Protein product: CASRLGLTTEAFF.

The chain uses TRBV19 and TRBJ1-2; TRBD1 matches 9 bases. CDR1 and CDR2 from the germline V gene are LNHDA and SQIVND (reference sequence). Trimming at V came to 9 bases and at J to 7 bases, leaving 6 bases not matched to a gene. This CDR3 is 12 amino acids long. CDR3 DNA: TGTGCCAGCACCCGGGACAGGGCTGGCTACACCTTC. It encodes CASTRDRAGYTF.

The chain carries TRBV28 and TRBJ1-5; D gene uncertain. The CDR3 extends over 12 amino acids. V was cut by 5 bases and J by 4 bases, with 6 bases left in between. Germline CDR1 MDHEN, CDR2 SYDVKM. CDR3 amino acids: CASSRINQPQHF. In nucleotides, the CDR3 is TGTGCCAGCAGTCGTATTAATCAGCCCCAGCATTTT.

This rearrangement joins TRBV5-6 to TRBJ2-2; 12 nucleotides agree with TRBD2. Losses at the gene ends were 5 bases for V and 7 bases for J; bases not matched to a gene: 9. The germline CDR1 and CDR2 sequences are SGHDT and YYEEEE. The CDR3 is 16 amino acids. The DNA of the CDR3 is TGTGCCAGCAGGCCATCTAGCGGGAGGGCCATCGGGGAGCTGTTTTTT. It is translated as CASRPSSGRAIGELFF.

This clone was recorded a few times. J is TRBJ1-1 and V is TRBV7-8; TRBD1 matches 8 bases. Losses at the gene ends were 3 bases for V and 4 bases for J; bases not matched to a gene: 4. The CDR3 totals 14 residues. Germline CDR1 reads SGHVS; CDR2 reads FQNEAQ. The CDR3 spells CASSFQTGATEAFF. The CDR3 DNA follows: TGTGCCAGCAGCTTCCAGACAGGGGCCACTGAAGCTTTCTTT.

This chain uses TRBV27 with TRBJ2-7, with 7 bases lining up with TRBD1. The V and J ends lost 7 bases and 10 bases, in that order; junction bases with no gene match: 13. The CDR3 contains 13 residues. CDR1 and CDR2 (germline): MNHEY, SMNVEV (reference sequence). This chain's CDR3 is CASMTGETGYQYF. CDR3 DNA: TGTGCCAGCATGACCGGTGAGACAGGGTACCAGTACTTC.

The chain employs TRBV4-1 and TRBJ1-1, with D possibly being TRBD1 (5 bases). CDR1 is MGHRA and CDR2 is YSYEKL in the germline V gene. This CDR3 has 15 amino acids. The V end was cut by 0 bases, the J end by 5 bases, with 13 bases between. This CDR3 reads CASSQEGPGRTEAFF. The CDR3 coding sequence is TGCGCCAGCAGCCAAGAGGGTCCAGGGCGGACTGAAGCTTTCTTT.

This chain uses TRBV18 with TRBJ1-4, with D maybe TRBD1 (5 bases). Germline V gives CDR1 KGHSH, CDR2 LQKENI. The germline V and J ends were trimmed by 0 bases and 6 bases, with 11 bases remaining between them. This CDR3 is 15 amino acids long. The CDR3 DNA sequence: TGTGCCAGCTCACCACCAGCGGGGGATCATGAAAAACTGTTTTTT. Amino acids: CASSPPAGDHEKLFF.

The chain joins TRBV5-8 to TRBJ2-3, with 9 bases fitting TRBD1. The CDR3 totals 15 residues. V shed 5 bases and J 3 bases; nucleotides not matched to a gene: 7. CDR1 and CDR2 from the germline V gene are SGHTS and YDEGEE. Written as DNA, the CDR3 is TGTGCCAGCAGGGCCGGGACAGGGCCGACAGATACGCAGTATTTT. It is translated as CASRAGTGPTDTQYF.

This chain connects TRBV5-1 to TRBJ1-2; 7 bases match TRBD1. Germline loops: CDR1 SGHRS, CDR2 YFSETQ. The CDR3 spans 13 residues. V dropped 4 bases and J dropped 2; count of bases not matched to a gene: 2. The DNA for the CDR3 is TGCGCCAGCAGCCAAGGGGGCAACTATGGCTACACCTTC. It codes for CASSQGGNYGYTF.

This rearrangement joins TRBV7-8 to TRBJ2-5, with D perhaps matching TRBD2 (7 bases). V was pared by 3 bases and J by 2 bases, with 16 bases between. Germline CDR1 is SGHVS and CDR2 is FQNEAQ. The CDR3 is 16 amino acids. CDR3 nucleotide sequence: TGTGCCAGCAGCTTCTTTCGCGGGGGCTCTCAAGAGACCCAGTACTTC. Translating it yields CASSFFRGGSQETQYF.

This CDR3 reads CASGHGASYEQYF. The CDR3 DNA sequence: TGCGCCAGCGGTCATGGGGCTTCCTACGAGCAGTACTTC. V and J are TRBV4-1 and TRBJ2-7, with a weak D call TRBD1 (5 bases). Germline loops: CDR1 MGHRA, CDR2 YSYEKL. The CDR3 has 13 residues. The V and J ends lost 8 bases and 1 base respectively, with 12 bases between them.

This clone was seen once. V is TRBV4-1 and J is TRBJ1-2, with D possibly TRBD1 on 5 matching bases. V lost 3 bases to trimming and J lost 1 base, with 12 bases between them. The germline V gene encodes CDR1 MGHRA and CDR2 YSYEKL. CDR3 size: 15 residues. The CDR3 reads CASSQTDIYNYGYTF. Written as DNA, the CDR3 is TGCGCCAGCAGCCAGACAGATATCTATAACTATGGCTACACCTTC.